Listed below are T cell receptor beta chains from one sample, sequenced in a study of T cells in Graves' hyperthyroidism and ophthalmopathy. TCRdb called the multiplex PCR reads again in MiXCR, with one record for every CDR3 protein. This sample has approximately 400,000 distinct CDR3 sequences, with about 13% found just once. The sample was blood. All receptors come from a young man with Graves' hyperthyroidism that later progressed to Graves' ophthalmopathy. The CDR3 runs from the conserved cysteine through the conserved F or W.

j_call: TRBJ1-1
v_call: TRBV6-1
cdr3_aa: CASSAQNRGEAFF

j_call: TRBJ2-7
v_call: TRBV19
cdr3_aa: CASSMFGDSTYEQYF

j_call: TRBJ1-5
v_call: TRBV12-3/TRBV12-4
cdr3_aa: CASSSVLGGRSNQPQHF

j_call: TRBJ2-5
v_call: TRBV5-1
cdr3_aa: CASSPHQETQYF

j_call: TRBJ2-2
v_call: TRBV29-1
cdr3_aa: CSVGRGRDTGELFF

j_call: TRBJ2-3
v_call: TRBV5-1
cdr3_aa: CASSPRPGGTDTQYF

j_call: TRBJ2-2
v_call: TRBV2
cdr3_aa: CASSELGYGELFF

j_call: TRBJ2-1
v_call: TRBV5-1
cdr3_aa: CASSGGAVDEQFF

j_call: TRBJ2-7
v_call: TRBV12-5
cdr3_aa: CASVAASGGYEQYF

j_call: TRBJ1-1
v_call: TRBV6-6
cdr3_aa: CASSYGGALKTEAFF

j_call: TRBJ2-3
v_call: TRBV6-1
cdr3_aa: CASRKGGSGATDTQYF

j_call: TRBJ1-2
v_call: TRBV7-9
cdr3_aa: CASSSQLQGIYGYTF

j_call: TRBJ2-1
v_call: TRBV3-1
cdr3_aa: CASSQPLTGAYDEQFF

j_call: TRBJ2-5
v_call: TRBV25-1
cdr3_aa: CASSEGRRGRGETQYF

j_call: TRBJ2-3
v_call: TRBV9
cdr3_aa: CASSAALTGGTDTQYF

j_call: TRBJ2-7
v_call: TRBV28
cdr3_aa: CASSLQGPLGEQYF

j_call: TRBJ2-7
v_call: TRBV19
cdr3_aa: CASSMRGDWGYEQYF

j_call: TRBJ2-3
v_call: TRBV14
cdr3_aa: CASKGGHTDTQYF

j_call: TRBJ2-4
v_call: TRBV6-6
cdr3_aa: CASSYSGRGNIQYF

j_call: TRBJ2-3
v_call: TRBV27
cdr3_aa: CASSFRQGRGTDTQYF

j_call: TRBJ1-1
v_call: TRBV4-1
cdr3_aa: CASSQANRAMNTEAFF

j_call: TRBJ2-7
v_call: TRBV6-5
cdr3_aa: CASSYLGLALHEQYF

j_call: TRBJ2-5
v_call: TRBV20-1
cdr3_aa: CSASGLAGVGAQYF

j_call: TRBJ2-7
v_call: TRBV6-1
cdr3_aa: CASRDGAYEQYF

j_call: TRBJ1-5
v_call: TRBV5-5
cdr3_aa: CASSSVGDQPQHF

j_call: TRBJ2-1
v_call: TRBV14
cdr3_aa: CASNKQGYEQFF

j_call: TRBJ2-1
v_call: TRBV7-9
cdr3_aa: CASRQGSGNEQFF

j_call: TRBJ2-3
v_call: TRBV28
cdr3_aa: CASSPGGGSSSTDTQYF

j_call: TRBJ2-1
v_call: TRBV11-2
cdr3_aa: CASSHGTSGGRDNEQFF

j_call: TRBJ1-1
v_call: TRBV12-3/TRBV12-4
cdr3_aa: CASSGYISGQPNYRIPEAFF